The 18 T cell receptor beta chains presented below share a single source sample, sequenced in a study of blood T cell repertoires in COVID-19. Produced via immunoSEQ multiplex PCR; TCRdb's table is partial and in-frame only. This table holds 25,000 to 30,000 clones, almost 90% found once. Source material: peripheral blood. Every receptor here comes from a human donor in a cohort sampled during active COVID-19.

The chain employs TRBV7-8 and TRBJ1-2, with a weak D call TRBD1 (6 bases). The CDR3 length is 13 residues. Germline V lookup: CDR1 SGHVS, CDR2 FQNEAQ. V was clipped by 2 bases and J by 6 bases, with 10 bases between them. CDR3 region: CASSLIQGHGYTF. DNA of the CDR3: TGTGCCAGCAGCTTAATACAGGGCCATGGCTACACCTTC.

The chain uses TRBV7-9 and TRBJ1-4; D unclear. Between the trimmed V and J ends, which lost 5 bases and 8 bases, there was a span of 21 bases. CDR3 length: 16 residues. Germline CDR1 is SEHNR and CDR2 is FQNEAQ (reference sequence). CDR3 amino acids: CASSADRGALTEKLFF. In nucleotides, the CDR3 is TGTGCCAGCAGCGCGGATCGGGGAGCGCTAACCGAAAAACTGTTTTTT.

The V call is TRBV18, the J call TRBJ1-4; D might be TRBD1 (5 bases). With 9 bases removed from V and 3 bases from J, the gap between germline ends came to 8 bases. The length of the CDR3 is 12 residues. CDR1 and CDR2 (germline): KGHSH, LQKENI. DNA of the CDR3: TGTGCCAGTGCGGGGGCTAATGAAAAACTGTTTTTT. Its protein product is CASAGANEKLFF. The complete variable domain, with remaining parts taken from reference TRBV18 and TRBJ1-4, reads NAGVMQNPRHLVRRRGQEARLRCSPMKGHSHVYWYRQLPEEGLKFMVYLQKENIIDESGMPKERFSAEFPKEGPSILRIQQVVRGDSAAYFCASAGANEKLFFGSGTQLSVL.

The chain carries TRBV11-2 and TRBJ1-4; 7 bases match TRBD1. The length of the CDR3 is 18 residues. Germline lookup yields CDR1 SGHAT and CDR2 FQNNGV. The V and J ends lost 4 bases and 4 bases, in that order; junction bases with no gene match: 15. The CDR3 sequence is CASSSRGTAGGSNEKLFF. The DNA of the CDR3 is TGTGCCAGCAGCTCCCGCGGGACCGCAGGGGGTAGTAATGAAAAACTGTTTTTT.

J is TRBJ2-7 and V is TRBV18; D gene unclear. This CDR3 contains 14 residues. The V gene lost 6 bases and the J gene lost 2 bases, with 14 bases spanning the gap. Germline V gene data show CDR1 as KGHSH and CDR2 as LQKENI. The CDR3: CASSSLGLPYEQYF. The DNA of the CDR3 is TGTGCCAGCTCGTCTCTAGGCCTTCCCTACGAGCAGTACTTC.

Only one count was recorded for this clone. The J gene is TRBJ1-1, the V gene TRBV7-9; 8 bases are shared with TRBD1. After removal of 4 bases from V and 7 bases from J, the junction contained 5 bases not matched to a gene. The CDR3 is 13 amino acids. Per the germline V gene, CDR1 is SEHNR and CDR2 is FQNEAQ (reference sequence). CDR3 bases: TGTGCCAGCAGCTCGACAGGGGAAGTTGAAGCTTTCTTT. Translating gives CASSSTGEVEAFF.

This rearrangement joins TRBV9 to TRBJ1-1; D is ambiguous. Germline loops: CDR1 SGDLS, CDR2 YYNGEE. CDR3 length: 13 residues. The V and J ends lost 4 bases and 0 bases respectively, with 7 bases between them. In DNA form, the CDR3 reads TGTGCCAGCAGCCAAACAATGAACACTGAAGCTTTCTTT. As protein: CASSQTMNTEAFF.

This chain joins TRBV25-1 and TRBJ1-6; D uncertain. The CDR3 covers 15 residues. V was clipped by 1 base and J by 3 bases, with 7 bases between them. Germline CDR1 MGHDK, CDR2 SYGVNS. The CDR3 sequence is CASSESAGYNSPLHF. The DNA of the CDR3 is TGTGCCAGCAGTGAATCTGCAGGCTATAATTCACCCCTCCACTTT.

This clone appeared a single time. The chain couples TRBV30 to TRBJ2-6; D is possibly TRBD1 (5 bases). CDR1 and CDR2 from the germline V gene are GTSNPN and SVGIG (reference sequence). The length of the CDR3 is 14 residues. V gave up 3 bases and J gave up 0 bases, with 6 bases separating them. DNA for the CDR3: TGTGCCTGGAGGACAGCCTCTGGGGCCAACGTCCTGACTTTC. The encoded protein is CAWRTASGANVLTF.

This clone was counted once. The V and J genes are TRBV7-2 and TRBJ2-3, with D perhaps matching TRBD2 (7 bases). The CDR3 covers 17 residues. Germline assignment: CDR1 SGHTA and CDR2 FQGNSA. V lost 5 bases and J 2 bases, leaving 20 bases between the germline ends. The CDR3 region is CASSPLGGAFSTDTQYF. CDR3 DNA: TGTGCCAGCAGCCCCCTTGGGGGGGCCTTCTCCACAGATACGCAGTATTTT.

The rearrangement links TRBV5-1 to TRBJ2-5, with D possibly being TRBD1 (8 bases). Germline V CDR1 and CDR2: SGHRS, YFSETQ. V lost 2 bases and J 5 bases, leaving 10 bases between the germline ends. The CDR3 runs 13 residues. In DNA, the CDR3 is TGCGCCAGCAGCTTACAGGGGGGGGAGACCCAGTACTTC. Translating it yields CASSLQGGETQYF.

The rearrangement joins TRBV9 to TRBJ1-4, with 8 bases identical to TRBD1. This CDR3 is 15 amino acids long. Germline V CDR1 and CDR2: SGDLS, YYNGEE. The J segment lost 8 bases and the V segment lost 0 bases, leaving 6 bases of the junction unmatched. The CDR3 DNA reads TGTGCCAGCAGCGTAGACCAGGGGGCGAAGGAAAAACTGTTTTTT. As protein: CASSVDQGAKEKLFF.

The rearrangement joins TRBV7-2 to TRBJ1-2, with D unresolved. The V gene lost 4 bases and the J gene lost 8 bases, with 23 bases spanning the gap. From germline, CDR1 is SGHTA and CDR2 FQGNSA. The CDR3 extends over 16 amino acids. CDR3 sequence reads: CASSSEGSGPLRGYTF. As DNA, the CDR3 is TGTGCCAGCAGCTCGGAGGGCTCAGGCCCCCTAAGAGGCTACACCTTC. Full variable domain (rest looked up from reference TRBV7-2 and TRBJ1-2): GAGVSQSPSNKVTEKGKDVELRCDPISGHTALYWYRQSLGQGLEFLIYFQGNSAPDKSGLPSDRFSAERTGGSVSTLTIQRTQQEDSAVYLCASSSEGSGPLRGYTFGSGTRLTVV.

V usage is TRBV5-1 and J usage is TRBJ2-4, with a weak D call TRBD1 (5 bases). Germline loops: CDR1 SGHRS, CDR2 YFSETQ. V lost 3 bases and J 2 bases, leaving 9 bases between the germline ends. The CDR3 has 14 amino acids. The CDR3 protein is CASSSAGTKNIQYF. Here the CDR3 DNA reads TGCGCCAGCAGCTCGGCAGGGACCAAAAACATTCAGTACTTC.

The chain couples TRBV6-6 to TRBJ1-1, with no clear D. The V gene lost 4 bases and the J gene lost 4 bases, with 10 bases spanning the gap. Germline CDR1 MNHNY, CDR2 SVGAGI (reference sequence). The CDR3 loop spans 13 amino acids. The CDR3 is CASSSTAPTEAFF. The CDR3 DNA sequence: TGTGCCAGCAGTTCTACAGCCCCCACTGAAGCTTTCTTT.

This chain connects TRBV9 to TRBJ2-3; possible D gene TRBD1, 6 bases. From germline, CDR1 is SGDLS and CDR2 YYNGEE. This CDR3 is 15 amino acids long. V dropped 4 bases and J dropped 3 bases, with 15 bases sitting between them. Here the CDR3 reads CASSPRGQLTDTQYF. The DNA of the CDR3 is TGTGCCAGCAGCCCCCGCGGACAGTTAACAGATACGCAGTATTTT.

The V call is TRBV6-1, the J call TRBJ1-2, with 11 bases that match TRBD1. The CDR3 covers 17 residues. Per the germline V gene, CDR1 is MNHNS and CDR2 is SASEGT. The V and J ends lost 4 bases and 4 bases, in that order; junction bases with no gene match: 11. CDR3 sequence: CASSGGTGGRWGYGYTF. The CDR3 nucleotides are TGTGCCAGCAGTGGGGGGACAGGGGGAAGGTGGGGCTATGGCTACACCTTC.

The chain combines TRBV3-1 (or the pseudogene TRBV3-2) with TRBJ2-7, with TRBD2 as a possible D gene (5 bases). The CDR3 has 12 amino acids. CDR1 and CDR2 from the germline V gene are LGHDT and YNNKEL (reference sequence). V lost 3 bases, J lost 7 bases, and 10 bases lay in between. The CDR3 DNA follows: TGTGCCAGCAGCCATCGGTCGGGAGAGCAGTACTTC. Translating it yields CASSHRSGEQYF.